The 10 T cell receptor beta chains below were found in one sample sequenced in a study of OX40 agonist ivuxolimab in advanced cancers. The method behind the library was the immunoSEQ multiplex PCR assay. What TCRdb holds here is the immuneACCESS table cut down to in-frame rearrangements. Part of the clones is not present; checked against another copy, under half of the missing clones reflect an unresolved V gene, and the others are unexplained. This sample has almost 90,000 clones in its table, and roughly 89% of those were observed once. Of the sample, around 1.6% is held by the ten largest clones. Material: CD4+ or CD8+ T cells sorted from blood, obtained in a trial of the OX40 agonist ivuxolimab. The receptors were gathered from an adult with an advanced solid tumor such as melanoma, head and neck, liver or kidney cancer.

The V and J genes are TRBV7-9 and TRBJ2-5; D is possibly TRBD2 (6 bases). TRBJ2-7 explains the end of the DNA better; the J call may be wrong. This CDR3 spans 15 amino acids. From germline, CDR1 is SEHNR and CDR2 FQNEAQ (reference sequence). CDR3 in amino acids: CASNPRRGGYYEQYF. The CDR3 DNA is TGTGCCAGCAACCCACGGCGAGGAGGGTACTACGAGCAGTACTTC.

The V gene is TRBV5-4, the J gene TRBJ2-7, with 8 bases lining up with TRBD2. The CDR3 is made up of 18 amino acids. CDR1 and CDR2 from the germline V gene are SGHNT and YYREEE (reference sequence). Trimming removed 0 bases from V and 2 bases from J; junction bases left unmatched: 13. The CDR3 sequence: CASSLDLAGDQRAYEQYF. The CDR3 region has the DNA TGTGCCAGCAGCTTGGATCTAGCGGGCGACCAAAGGGCCTACGAGCAGTACTTC.

The chain couples TRBV29-1 to TRBJ2-1, with 9 bases identical to TRBD2. J gave up 8 bases and V 1 base, and 9 bases lay outside the gene matches. CDR3 length: 15 amino acids. CDR1 SQVTM and CDR2 ANQGSEA come from the germline V gene. The CDR3 nucleotides are TGCAGCGTTGAAGGTCGGAGCGGGAGGTTGGATGAGCAGTTCTTC. Translating gives CSVEGRSGRLDEQFF.

The chain couples TRBV2 to TRBJ2-2; D call uncertain. Germline CDR1 and CDR2: SNHLY and FYNNEI. With 5 bases removed from V and 6 bases from J, the gap between germline ends came to 4 bases. This CDR3 has 11 amino acids. The CDR3 nucleotides are TGTGCCAGCAGTCGCGCCGGGGAGCTGTTTTTT. Protein sequence: CASSRAGELFF. Variable domain in full (rest from reference TRBV2 and TRBJ2-2): EPEVTQTPSHQVTQMGQEVILRCVPISNHLYFYWYRQILGQKVEFLVSFYNNEISEKSEIFDDQFSVERPDGSNFTLKIRSTKLEDSAMYFCASSRAGELFFGEGSRLTVL.

This clone was observed once. The V gene is TRBV4-1, the J gene TRBJ2-3; D remains ambiguous. The ends were cut back, 4 bases at V and 2 bases at J, with 10 bases in the middle. Germline V gene lookup returns CDR1 MGHRA and CDR2 YSYEKL. This CDR3 contains 14 residues. This chain's CDR3 is CASSPKAITDTQYF. For the CDR3, the DNA is TGCGCCAGCAGCCCGAAGGCCATCACAGATACGCAGTATTTT.

The V and J genes are TRBV5-1 and TRBJ1-4; 12 bases map to TRBD1. The CDR3 has 17 residues. The germline V gene encodes CDR1 SGHRS and CDR2 YFSETQ. The J segment lost 6 bases and the V segment lost 5 bases, leaving 11 bases of the junction unmatched. The CDR3: CASRVTGTGGPDEKLFF. The DNA for the CDR3 is TGCGCCAGCAGGGTAACCGGGACAGGGGGCCCGGATGAAAAACTGTTTTTT.

V and J are TRBV6-6 and TRBJ2-3; 11 bases are shared with TRBD2. The V and J ends lost 6 bases and 1 base, in that order; junction bases with no gene match: 3. The CDR3 length is 15 residues. Germline V gene data show CDR1 as MNHNY and CDR2 as SVGAGI (reference sequence). Here the CDR3 reads CASRDSGGGTDTQYF. DNA of the CDR3: TGTGCCAGCAGGGATAGCGGGGGGGGCACAGATACGCAGTATTTT.

This clone was recorded once. The V and J genes are TRBV11-3 and TRBJ2-7; possible D gene TRBD2, 5 bases. Germline values: CDR1 SGHNT, CDR2 YENEEA. Trimming removed 0 bases at V and 0 bases at J, with 9 bases between. There are 15 residues in the CDR3. The CDR3 coding sequence is TGTGCCAGCAGCTTAGATAGGAGGAGCTCCTACGAGCAGTACTTC. This codes for CASSLDRRSSYEQYF.

V usage is TRBV7-9 and J usage is TRBJ1-4; tentative D call: TRBD1 (5 bases). Trimming removed 2 bases at V and 5 bases at J, with 9 bases between. Germline V lookup: CDR1 SEHNR, CDR2 FQNEAQ (reference sequence). The CDR3 has 14 residues. The CDR3 sequence: CASSLLAGNEKLFF. CDR3 sequence (DNA): TGTGCCAGCAGCTTATTGGCAGGGAATGAAAAACTGTTTTTT.

The chain joins TRBV10-3 to TRBJ2-1, with D perhaps given as TRBD1 or TRBD2 (6 bases each). The V gene lost 6 bases and the J gene lost 3 bases, with 18 bases spanning the gap. Germline V gene sequence: CDR1 ENHRY, CDR2 SYGVKD. This CDR3 has 16 amino acids. The CDR3 reads CAIRASSGASYNEQFF. The CDR3 nucleotides read TGTGCCATCAGAGCTTCCTCGGGGGCTAGCTACAATGAGCAGTTCTTC.